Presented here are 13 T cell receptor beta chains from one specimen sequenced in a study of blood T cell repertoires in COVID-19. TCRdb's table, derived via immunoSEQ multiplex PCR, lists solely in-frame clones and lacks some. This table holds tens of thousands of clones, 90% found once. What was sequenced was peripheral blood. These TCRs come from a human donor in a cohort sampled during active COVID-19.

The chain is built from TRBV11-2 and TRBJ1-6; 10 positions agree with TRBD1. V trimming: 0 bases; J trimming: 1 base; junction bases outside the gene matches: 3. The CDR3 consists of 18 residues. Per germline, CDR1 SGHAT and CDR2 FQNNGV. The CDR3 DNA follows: TGTGCCAGCAGCTTAGATCGGGACAGGGGTTCCTATAATTCACCCCTCCACTTT. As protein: CASSLDRDRGSYNSPLHF.

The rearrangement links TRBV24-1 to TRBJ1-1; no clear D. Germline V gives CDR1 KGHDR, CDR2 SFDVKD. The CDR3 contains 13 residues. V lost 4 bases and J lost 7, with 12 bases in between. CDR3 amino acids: CATSDPMRDEAFF. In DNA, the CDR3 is TGTGCCACCAGTGACCCCATGAGGGATGAAGCTTTCTTT.

The CDR3 loop reads CASSLDRKAGYTF. CDR3 DNA sequence: TGTGCCAGCAGCTTAGACAGGAAAGCTGGCTACACCTTC. The chain recombines TRBV5-4 with TRBJ1-2, with a weak D call TRBD1 (6 bases). Trimming removed 2 bases at V and 7 bases at J, with 12 bases between. CDR3 length: 13 residues. Germline-derived CDR1 and CDR2 are SGHNT and YYREEE (reference sequence).

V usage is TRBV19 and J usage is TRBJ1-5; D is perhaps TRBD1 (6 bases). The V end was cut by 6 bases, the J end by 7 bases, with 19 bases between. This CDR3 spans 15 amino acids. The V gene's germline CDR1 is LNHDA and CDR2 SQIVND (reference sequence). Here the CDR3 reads CASRAMGGTIQPQHF. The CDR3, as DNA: TGTGCCAGTAGGGCGATGGGGGGGACAATCCAGCCCCAGCATTTT. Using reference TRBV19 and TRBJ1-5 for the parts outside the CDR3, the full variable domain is DGGITQSPKYLFRKEGQNVTLSCEQNLNHDAMYWYRQDPGQGLRLIYYSQIVNDFQKGDIAEGYSVSREKKESFPLTVTSAQKNPTAFYLCASRAMGGTIQPQHFGDGTRLSIL.

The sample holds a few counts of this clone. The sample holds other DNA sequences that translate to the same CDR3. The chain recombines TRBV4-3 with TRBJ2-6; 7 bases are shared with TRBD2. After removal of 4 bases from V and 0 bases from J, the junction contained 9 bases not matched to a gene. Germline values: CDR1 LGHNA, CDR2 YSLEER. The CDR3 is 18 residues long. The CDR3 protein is CASSPLEGGISGANVLTF. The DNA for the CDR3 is TGCGCCAGCAGCCCCCTAGAGGGAGGGATCTCTGGGGCCAACGTCCTGACTTTC.

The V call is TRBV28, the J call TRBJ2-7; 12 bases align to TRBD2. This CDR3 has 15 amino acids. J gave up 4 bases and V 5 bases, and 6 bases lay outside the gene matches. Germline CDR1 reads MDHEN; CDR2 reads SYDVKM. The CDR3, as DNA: TGTGCCAGCAGTGCTCTAGCGGGAGGGCTTTACGAGCAGTACTTC. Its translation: CASSALAGGLYEQYF. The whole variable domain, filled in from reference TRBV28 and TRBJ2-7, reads DVKVTQSSRYLVKRTGEKVFLECVQDMDHENMFWYRQDPGLGLRLIYFSYDVKMKEKGDIPEGYSVSREKKERFSLILESASTNQTSMYLCASSALAGGLYEQYFGPGTRLTVT.

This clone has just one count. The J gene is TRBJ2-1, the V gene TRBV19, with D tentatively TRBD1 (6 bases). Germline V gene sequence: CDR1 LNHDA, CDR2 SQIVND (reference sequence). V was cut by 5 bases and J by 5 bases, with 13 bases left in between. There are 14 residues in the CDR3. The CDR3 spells CASSSGHQNNEQFF. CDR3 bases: TGTGCCAGTAGTTCGGGACATCAGAACAATGAGCAGTTCTTC.

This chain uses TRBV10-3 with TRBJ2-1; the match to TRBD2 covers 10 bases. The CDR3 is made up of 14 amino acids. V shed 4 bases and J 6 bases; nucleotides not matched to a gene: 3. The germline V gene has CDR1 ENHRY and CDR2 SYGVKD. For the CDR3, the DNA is TGTGCCATCAGTGCTAGCGGGAGCGTCAATGAGCAGTTCTTC. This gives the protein CAISASGSVNEQFF.

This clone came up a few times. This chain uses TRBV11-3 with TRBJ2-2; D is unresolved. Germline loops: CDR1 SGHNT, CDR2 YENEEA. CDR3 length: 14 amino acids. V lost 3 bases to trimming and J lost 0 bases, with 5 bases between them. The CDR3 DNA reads TGTGCCAGCAGCTTTAGCTCGAACACCGGGGAGCTGTTTTTT. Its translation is CASSFSSNTGELFF.

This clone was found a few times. Written as DNA, the CDR3 is TGTGCCAGCAGTTCGGACAGGGCGAGTGGTGAAGCTTTCTTT. Translating gives CASSSDRASGEAFF. This chain links TRBV6-2 or TRBV6-3 with TRBJ1-1; 8 bases fit TRBD1. The V gene's germline CDR1 is MNHEY and CDR2 SVGEGT. CDR3 length: 14 amino acids. The V gene end was trimmed by 4 bases and the J gene end by 7 bases; junction bases not matched to a gene: 8.

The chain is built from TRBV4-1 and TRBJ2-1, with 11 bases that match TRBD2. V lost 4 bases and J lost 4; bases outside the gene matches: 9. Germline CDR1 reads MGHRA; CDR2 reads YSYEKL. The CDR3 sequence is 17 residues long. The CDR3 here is CASSPGLAGGMYNEQFF. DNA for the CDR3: TGCGCCAGCAGCCCTGGACTAGCGGGTGGAATGTACAATGAGCAGTTCTTC.

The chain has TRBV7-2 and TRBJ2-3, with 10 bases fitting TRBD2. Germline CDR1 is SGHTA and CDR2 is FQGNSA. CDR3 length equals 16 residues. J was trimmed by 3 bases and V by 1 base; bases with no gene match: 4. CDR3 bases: TGTGCCAGCAGCTTAGGGCTAGCGGGAGTAACAGATACGCAGTATTTT. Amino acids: CASSLGLAGVTDTQYF.

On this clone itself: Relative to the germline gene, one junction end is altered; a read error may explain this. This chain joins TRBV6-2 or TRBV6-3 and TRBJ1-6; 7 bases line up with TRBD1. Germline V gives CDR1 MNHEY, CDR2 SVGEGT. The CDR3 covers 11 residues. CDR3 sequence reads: CASSKGGARLF. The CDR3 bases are TGTGCCAGCAGTAAAGGGGGCGCAAGGCTCTTT.